Many counts were recorded for the clone carrying this TCR beta chain. TCRdb processed the 5' RACE reads anew with MiXCR; each CDR3 protein has one entry. Of some 50,000 distinct CDR3 sequences listed, 13% are singletons. Trimming cost V 4 bases and J 2 bases, with 8 bases left between them. Germline V gene sequence: CDR1 SQVTM, CDR2 ANQGSEA. CDR3 length: 12 amino acids. This sample is drawn from a study of neurological immune-mediated disorders. Time point given: longitudinal time-point 2. Input material: PBMCs. The J gene is TRBJ2-5, the V gene TRBV29-1; D remains unclear. The receptor was derived from a male donor with HTLV-1-associated myelopathy (HAM/TSP). CDR3 loop: CSVGKIQETQYF. CDR3 nucleotide sequence: TGCAGCGTTGGAAAAATTCAAGAGACCCAGTACTTC.